This T cell receptor beta chain appears in the sequencing data of a study of blood T cell repertoires in COVID-19. Each recovered donor of Cohort 3 presented with two negative PCRs, clearance, or symptom resolution. V was clipped by 2 bases and J by 15 bases, with 14 bases between them. CDR3 size: 13 residues. In the original workflow: Amplified reference gene primers provided the basis for estimating nucleated cell counts. Libraries were prepared by immunoSEQ multiplex PCR; TCRdb keeps only in-frame clonotypes and omits some of them. V, J and clone size are taken as reported in that table, and D and trimming were inferred from the DNA itself. The repertoire holds about 170,000 clones, with roughly 90% as singletons.

The chain employs TRBV12-3 or TRBV12-4 and TRBJ1-6, with D possibly being TRBD1 (5 bases). This sequence originates from a young woman who had recovered from COVID-19. The sequencing input was PBMCs or T cells enriched from blood (not recorded which). The CDR3: CASSLTKTGHLHF. The DNA for the CDR3 is TGTGCCAGCAGTTTAACGAAAACAGGCCACCTCCACTTT.